These 10 T cell receptor beta chains originate from one sample sequenced in a study of shared clonotypes between healthy human individuals. Sequencing was performed with immunoSEQ multiplex PCR; in TCRdb, only in-frame clones are kept and a portion is missing. The table shows about 610,000 clones, with roughly 95% occurring only once. In the naive CD8 group, cells lacked CD45RO and were positively selected for CCR7, so terminally differentiated effector memory CD45RA+ cells were left out. Sample: naive CD8+ T cells sorted from blood. These receptors came from a woman in her twenties or thirties in good health.

The rearrangement joins TRBV7-9 to TRBJ2-7; D possibly corresponds to TRBD1 (5 bases). Trimming pared 2 bases from V and 5 bases from J, leaving 10 bases between. Germline assignment: CDR1 SEHNR and CDR2 FQNEAQ (reference sequence). The CDR3 runs 13 residues. The CDR3 region has the DNA TGTGCCAGCAGCTTAAGGGGCTACAACGAGCAGTACTTC. Translation: CASSLRGYNEQYF.

The gene calls are TRBV5-5 and TRBJ2-7; D is perhaps TRBD2 (5 bases). The CDR3 sequence is 14 residues long. Germline loops: CDR1 SGHKS, CDR2 YYEKEE (reference sequence). Trimming removed 6 bases at V and 4 bases at J, with 17 bases between. CDR3 sequence: CASIHWGESYEQYF. The CDR3 DNA follows: TGTGCCAGCATCCACTGGGGAGAGTCATACGAGCAGTACTTC.

The chain joins TRBV28 to TRBJ2-1, with D hard to call. The V and J ends lost 0 bases and 0 bases respectively, with 6 bases between them. Per germline, CDR1 MDHEN and CDR2 SYDVKM. The CDR3 contains 15 residues. The CDR3 is CASSLWASSYNEQFF. The DNA for the CDR3 is TGTGCCAGCAGTTTATGGGCTAGCTCCTACAATGAGCAGTTCTTC.

J is TRBJ1-2 and V is TRBV11-2, with D unresolved. The CDR3 sequence is 16 residues long. Per germline, CDR1 SGHAT and CDR2 FQNNGV. Trimming took off 0 bases at V and 4 bases at J, with 15 bases between the two ends. CDR3 sequence (DNA): TGTGCCAGCAGCTTAGATCACGGGGTTCCACCCTATGGCTACACCTTC. Amino acid sequence: CASSLDHGVPPYGYTF.

The chain links TRBV14 to TRBJ1-5; no clear D gene. The CDR3 extends over 11 amino acids. Germline CDR1 and CDR2: SGHDN and FVKESK. V lost 5 bases, J lost 9 bases, and 8 bases lay in between. The CDR3 DNA sequence: TGTGCCAGCAGCTCCGGAGGGCCCCAGCATTTT. Residues: CASSSGGPQHF.

The chain combines TRBV29-1 with TRBJ2-7; D is undetermined. V was shortened by 0 bases and J by 7 bases, with 13 bases between the two germline ends. This CDR3 is 13 amino acids long. The germline V gene encodes CDR1 SQVTM and CDR2 ANQGSEA. CDR3 protein: CSVEDSADLEQYF. CDR3 DNA: TGCAGCGTTGAAGATTCTGCTGATTTGGAGCAGTACTTC.

This chain connects TRBV7-9 to TRBJ1-2; D ambiguous. Germline V gene data show CDR1 as SEHNR and CDR2 as FQNEAQ (reference sequence). CDR3 length: 15 amino acids. The V gene lost 5 bases and the J gene lost 4 bases, with 17 bases spanning the gap. The CDR3: CASSHPGSSAYGYTF. CDR3 in DNA: TGTGCCAGCAGCCACCCCGGGAGTTCCGCCTATGGCTACACCTTC.

The V and J genes are TRBV27 and TRBJ2-1, with 9 bases identical to TRBD2. V shed 2 bases and J 7 bases; nucleotides not matched to a gene: 6. Germline V gives CDR1 MNHEY, CDR2 SMNVEV (reference sequence). This CDR3 spans 15 amino acids. CDR3 in DNA: TGTGCCAGCAGTTTAATTAGCGGGAGCTTTAATGAGCAGTTCTTC. It encodes CASSLISGSFNEQFF.

The chain links TRBV27 to TRBJ2-7; D ambiguous. The length of the CDR3 is 14 residues. V was shortened by 2 bases and J by 3 bases, with 11 bases between the two germline ends. Germline CDR1 is MNHEY and CDR2 is SMNVEV (reference sequence). The CDR3 loop reads CASSLKGVGYEQYF. The CDR3 DNA follows: TGTGCCAGCAGTTTAAAAGGCGTGGGCTACGAGCAGTACTTC.

The chain has TRBV7-9 and TRBJ1-4; D gene ambiguous. The CDR3 sequence is 14 residues long. Germline assignment: CDR1 SEHNR and CDR2 FQNEAQ (reference sequence). V was shortened by 1 base and J by 0 bases, with 3 bases between the two germline ends. The CDR3 bases are TGTGCCAGCAGCTTAGAACCAACTAATGAAAAACTGTTTTTT. Translating it yields CASSLEPTNEKLFF.